This TCR beta chain came from a study of T cell responses to AZD1222 COVID-19 vaccine. Comment on this clone: Its cognate antigen is unknown.

Points from the study as a whole: Unmutated regions of variants are reportedly targeted by nearly half of spike-specific TCRs. Clonal diversity was possibly underestimated; the donors were predominantly white British and more often female. Vaccine-associated CD4 TCRs ranged over spike, dominating at 160-218 and 743-854.

Clones were sequenced by immunoSEQ multiplex PCR, and TCRdb holds only the in-frame ones, with some missing. The data hold about 79,000 clones, with 80% observed a single time. Sequences were derived from peripheral blood, sampled on day 0 of AZD1222 vaccination. This clonotype was sampled from an adult in good health.

For the CDR3, the DNA is TGTGCCAGCAGCCGTACCCCGGGGAACACTGAAGCTTTCTTT. Its protein is CASSRTPGNTEAFF. The chain recombines TRBV11-1 with TRBJ1-1; no clear D. V lost 5 bases and J 1 base, leaving 11 bases between the germline ends. CDR1 is SGHAT and CDR2 is FQDESV in the germline V gene (reference sequence). The CDR3 sequence is 14 residues long. Looking up the rest from reference TRBV11-1 and TRBJ1-1 gives the full variable domain: EAEVAQSPRYKITEKSQAVAFWCDPISGHATLYWYRQILGQGPELLVQFQDESVVDDSQLPKDRFSAERLKGVDSTLKIQPAELGDSAMYLCASSRTPGNTEAFFGQGTRLTVV.